These 9 T cell receptor beta chains share one sample of origin, sequenced in a study of CXCR3-negative and CXCR3-positive naive CD8 T cells. Their cognate antigens are unknown. Study findings and constraints: Naive CXCR3-positive cells had TRB CDR3s more hydrophobic than those of CXCR3-negative naive cells.

5' RACE that incorporated UMI labels was used to prepare the TRB cDNA libraries. TCRdb reanalyzed the 5' RACE reads and collapses them to one entry per CDR3 protein, without DNA. This table lists about 94,000 distinct CDR3 sequences. The sample comprised naive CXCR3+ CD8+ T cells from blood. Subset: CD45RO-CCR7+CD27+CD95- naive CD8+ T cells expressing CXCR3 (TNR3+). The receptors here all came from a human donor in good health. Some clones in this sample may be carry-over from other donors' samples.

The chain uses TRBV12-3 or TRBV12-4 and TRBJ2-7; no DNA is available, so the TRBD1 call from TCRdb remains unchecked. This CDR3 spans 14 amino acids. The CDR3: CASSSLTVPYEQYF.

The chain has TRBV27 and TRBJ2-1; TCRdb proposes TRBD1, but this gene call is untestable without DNA. Germline assignment: CDR1 MNHEY and CDR2 SMNVEV (reference sequence). This CDR3 contains 16 residues. CDR3 loop: CASSMPDRAFYPPQFF.

The rearrangement uses TRBV13 and TRBJ2-2; TCRdb's D gene call, TRBD1, goes unchecked for lack of DNA. The CDR3 runs 15 residues. Germline assignment: CDR1 PRHDT and CDR2 FYEKMQ (reference sequence). The CDR3 loop is CASSPVRGYTGELFF.

The V call is TRBV10-3, the J call TRBJ2-5. Per germline, CDR1 ENHRY and CDR2 SYGVKD. The CDR3 has 14 residues. The CDR3: CAISEPTMVETQYF.

The rearrangement joins TRBV27 to TRBJ2-2; the D call from TCRdb, TRBD1, cannot be confirmed without DNA. CDR1 and CDR2 from the germline V gene are MNHEY and SMNVEV (reference sequence). This CDR3 has 14 residues. The CDR3 spells CASRPRGTTGELFF.

The rearrangement uses TRBV27 and TRBJ2-1. The CDR3 length is 13 residues. Per germline, CDR1 MNHEY and CDR2 SMNVEV (reference sequence). CDR3 sequence reads: CASSLSDYNEQFF.

The chain couples TRBV7-3 to TRBJ2-1; TCRdb designates TRBD1, a call that cannot be tested without DNA. The length of the CDR3 is 19 residues. From germline, CDR1 is SGHTA and CDR2 FQGTGA. CDR3 amino acids: CASSPSDSHRLISYNEQFF.

The chain uses TRBV24-1 and TRBJ2-5; TCRdb picks TRBD1, but there is no DNA to check that call. In germline, CDR1 is KGHDR, CDR2 SFDVKD. The CDR3 is 16 residues long. CDR3 sequence reads: CATSGSHGQYQETQYF.

This chain uses TRBV6-5 with TRBJ2-1; TCRdb gives TRBD1 as the D gene, but with no DNA this cannot be confirmed. The CDR3 contains 14 residues. Germline CDR1 MNHEY, CDR2 SVGAGI. CDR3 loop: CASRNPGGGHEQFF.